This is a list of T cell receptor beta chains from one sample in a study of cytotoxic CD8 clonotypes in ibrutinib-treated CLL. Here immunoSEQ multiplex PCR was the method, and the copy in TCRdb shows in-frame clones only, minus some. The data show about 160,000 clones, 84% seen once. The source material was PBMCs, sampled after 24 months of ibrutinib treatment. The receptor source for this set is a human donor with chronic lymphocytic leukemia. The CDR3 runs from the conserved cysteine through the conserved F or W. A D gene is named only where the DNA matches it firmly.

d_gene,j_gene,v_gene,CDR3aa
TRBD1,TRBJ1-2,TRBV10-3,CAISAPGQGKDGYTF
NA,TRBJ2-7,TRBV5-1,CASSSATSSYEQYF
TRBD1,TRBJ2-7,TRBV6-5,CASRGYRGVNEQYF
NA,TRBJ1-1,TRBV4-1,CASSQPWEGRNTEAFF
NA,TRBJ1-5,TRBV28,CASREGGNSNQPQHF
TRBD1,TRBJ1-5,TRBV6-1,CASSYGTGNQPQHF
TRBD1,TRBJ2-5,TRBV18,CASSPDRVYGETQYF
NA,TRBJ2-1,TRBV6-6,CASTWGVGNEQFF
NA,TRBJ1-1,TRBV11-3,CASSLDGRRNTEAFF
NA,TRBJ2-5,TRBV11-2,CASSLPQQRLQETQYF
NA,TRBJ2-1,TRBV5-1,CASSLDAAGPFLEQFF
NA,TRBJ1-2,TRBV6-1,CASSDYAGEIGGYGYTF
NA,TRBJ2-2,TRBV28,CASSREVGELFF
TRBD1,TRBJ1-6,TRBV5-1,CASSLGTVNNSPLHF
NA,TRBJ2-1,TRBV7-3,CASSPQGYGEQFF
NA,TRBJ1-2,TRBV6-6,CASSLDASRRNGYTF
NA,TRBJ2-7,TRBV5-1,CASSYLPAGASYEQYF
TRBD2,TRBJ2-1,TRBV11-2,CASSLGLAGIEQFF
TRBD2,TRBJ2-1,TRBV27,CASSRGWGTSGSVALSYNEQFF
NA,TRBJ1-3,TRBV28,CASNIPGSGNTIYF
TRBD1,TRBJ1-5,TRBV27,CASSLLGGGLVQPQHF
TRBD1,TRBJ2-1,TRBV19,CASSRDRGYNEQFF
NA,TRBJ1-6,TRBV2,CASSAGRSPLHF
TRBD1,TRBJ1-2,TRBV5-5,CASSFDRVNYGYTF
NA,TRBJ2-2,TRBV28,CASSLVEELFF
NA,TRBJ2-2,TRBV5-4,CASSLAGVSGTGELFF
NA,TRBJ1-5,TRBV6-5,CASSYETLYSNQPQHF
TRBD1,TRBJ2-7,TRBV30,CAWSRRGTGGSYEQYF
NA,TRBJ2-1,TRBV11-2,CASSYGGVSSYNEQFF
TRBD1,TRBJ2-7,TRBV28,CASSPYGQGSLSYEQYF
NA,TRBJ2-3,TRBV7-3,CASSSGGTDTQYF
TRBD2,TRBJ2-1,TRBV28,CASRTSGGGYNEQFF
NA,TRBJ1-4,TRBV5-1,CASSPQPEGRWEKLFF
TRBD2,TRBJ2-1,TRBV25-1,CASSETSLGLAGYNEQFF
TRBD2,TRBJ2-3,TRBV4-1,CASSQDLAGGLGTQYF
NA,TRBJ1-3,TRBV6-5,CASSYVAGWGNTIYF
NA,TRBJ1-4,TRBV25-1,CASSLGVNEKLFF
NA,TRBJ2-1,TRBV7-9,CASSLDGGRYNEQFF
TRBD1,TRBJ1-1,TRBV5-1,CASSGDRGVNTEAFF
NA,TRBJ1-1,TRBV25-1,CASSEYRGRTEAFF
TRBD1,TRBJ1-2,TRBV10-2,CASTDQGVQSYGYTF
NA,TRBJ1-2,TRBV13,CASSQPNNYGYTF
NA,TRBJ2-7,TRBV27,CASSFLAVPLEQYF
TRBD1,TRBJ2-5,TRBV2,CASSLVRTGDRKTQYF
NA,TRBJ2-7,TRBV6-5,CASSSRQDSYEQYF
NA,TRBJ2-1,TRBV14,CASSQDWVGNKQFF
NA,TRBJ2-5,TRBV18,CASSPAQGWETQYF
TRBD1,TRBJ1-5,TRBV5-4,CATGDRGMDNQPQHF
NA,TRBJ1-1,TRBV11-1,CASSPRQGKGENTEAFF
NA,TRBJ1-1,TRBV4-1,CASSQVMAGTEAFF
TRBD1,TRBJ1-3,TRBV7-2,CASSTWTGNGNTIYF